The subject of this entry is one T cell receptor (beta chain). Just one base apart from a much larger clone, this may be a read error. Germline V lookup: CDR1 KGHDR, CDR2 SFDVKD. The CDR3 sequence is 12 residues long. This sample is drawn from a study of blood T cells in healthy people across ages. As for the study in general: Capturing about one barcoded beta molecule per two T cells was achieved by template switching.

Primed by a sample-barcoded 5' primer and a J-beta primer mix, a second PCR proceeded for about 7 to 11 cycles. One entry per CDR3 protein, called by TCRdb with MiXCR from the 5' RACE reads. The repertoire holds 800,000 to 950,000 distinct CDR3 sequences, roughly 52% seen once, with 10% to 15% in the top ten. Input material: blood. The source of this sequence is a man aged 25-40 years in good health. The J gene is TRBJ2-4, the V gene TRBV24-1; D is uncertain. The tail of the sequence fits TRBJ2-7 better, so the J call may be wrong. For the CDR3, the DNA is TGTGCCACCGGTGACGGTTACAGCGAGCAGTACTTC. It encodes CATGDGYSEQYF.